This T cell receptor beta chain stems from a study of T cell repertoires and HLA-DP antigens. Looking at the study overall: One alloantigen had roughly nine groove amino acid differences from self, the other one. Pre-culture CD4+ samples used around 1,100 ng DNA versus around 200 ng for CD137+CD4+ sorts.

Notes on this clone: Its target is unknown.

The method was immunoSEQ multiplex PCR; TCRdb's version includes in-frame clones alone and lacks a portion of them. This table holds about 73,000 clones, roughly 78% found once. Trimming took 5 bases from V and 11 from J; bases not matched to a gene: 16. Germline CDR1 and CDR2: LNHDA and SQIVND (reference sequence). The CDR3 is 17 amino acids. Specimen: CD4+ T cells from PBMCs. The TCR comes from a man in his sixties in good health and CMV-seronegative. The V and J genes are TRBV19 and TRBJ1-6; 9 nucleotides line up with TRBD1. The CDR3 DNA is TGTGCCAGTAGTCTACGACAGGGGGTTACTAAAAGGGCACCCCTCCACTTT. Protein sequence: CASSLRQGVTKRAPLHF.